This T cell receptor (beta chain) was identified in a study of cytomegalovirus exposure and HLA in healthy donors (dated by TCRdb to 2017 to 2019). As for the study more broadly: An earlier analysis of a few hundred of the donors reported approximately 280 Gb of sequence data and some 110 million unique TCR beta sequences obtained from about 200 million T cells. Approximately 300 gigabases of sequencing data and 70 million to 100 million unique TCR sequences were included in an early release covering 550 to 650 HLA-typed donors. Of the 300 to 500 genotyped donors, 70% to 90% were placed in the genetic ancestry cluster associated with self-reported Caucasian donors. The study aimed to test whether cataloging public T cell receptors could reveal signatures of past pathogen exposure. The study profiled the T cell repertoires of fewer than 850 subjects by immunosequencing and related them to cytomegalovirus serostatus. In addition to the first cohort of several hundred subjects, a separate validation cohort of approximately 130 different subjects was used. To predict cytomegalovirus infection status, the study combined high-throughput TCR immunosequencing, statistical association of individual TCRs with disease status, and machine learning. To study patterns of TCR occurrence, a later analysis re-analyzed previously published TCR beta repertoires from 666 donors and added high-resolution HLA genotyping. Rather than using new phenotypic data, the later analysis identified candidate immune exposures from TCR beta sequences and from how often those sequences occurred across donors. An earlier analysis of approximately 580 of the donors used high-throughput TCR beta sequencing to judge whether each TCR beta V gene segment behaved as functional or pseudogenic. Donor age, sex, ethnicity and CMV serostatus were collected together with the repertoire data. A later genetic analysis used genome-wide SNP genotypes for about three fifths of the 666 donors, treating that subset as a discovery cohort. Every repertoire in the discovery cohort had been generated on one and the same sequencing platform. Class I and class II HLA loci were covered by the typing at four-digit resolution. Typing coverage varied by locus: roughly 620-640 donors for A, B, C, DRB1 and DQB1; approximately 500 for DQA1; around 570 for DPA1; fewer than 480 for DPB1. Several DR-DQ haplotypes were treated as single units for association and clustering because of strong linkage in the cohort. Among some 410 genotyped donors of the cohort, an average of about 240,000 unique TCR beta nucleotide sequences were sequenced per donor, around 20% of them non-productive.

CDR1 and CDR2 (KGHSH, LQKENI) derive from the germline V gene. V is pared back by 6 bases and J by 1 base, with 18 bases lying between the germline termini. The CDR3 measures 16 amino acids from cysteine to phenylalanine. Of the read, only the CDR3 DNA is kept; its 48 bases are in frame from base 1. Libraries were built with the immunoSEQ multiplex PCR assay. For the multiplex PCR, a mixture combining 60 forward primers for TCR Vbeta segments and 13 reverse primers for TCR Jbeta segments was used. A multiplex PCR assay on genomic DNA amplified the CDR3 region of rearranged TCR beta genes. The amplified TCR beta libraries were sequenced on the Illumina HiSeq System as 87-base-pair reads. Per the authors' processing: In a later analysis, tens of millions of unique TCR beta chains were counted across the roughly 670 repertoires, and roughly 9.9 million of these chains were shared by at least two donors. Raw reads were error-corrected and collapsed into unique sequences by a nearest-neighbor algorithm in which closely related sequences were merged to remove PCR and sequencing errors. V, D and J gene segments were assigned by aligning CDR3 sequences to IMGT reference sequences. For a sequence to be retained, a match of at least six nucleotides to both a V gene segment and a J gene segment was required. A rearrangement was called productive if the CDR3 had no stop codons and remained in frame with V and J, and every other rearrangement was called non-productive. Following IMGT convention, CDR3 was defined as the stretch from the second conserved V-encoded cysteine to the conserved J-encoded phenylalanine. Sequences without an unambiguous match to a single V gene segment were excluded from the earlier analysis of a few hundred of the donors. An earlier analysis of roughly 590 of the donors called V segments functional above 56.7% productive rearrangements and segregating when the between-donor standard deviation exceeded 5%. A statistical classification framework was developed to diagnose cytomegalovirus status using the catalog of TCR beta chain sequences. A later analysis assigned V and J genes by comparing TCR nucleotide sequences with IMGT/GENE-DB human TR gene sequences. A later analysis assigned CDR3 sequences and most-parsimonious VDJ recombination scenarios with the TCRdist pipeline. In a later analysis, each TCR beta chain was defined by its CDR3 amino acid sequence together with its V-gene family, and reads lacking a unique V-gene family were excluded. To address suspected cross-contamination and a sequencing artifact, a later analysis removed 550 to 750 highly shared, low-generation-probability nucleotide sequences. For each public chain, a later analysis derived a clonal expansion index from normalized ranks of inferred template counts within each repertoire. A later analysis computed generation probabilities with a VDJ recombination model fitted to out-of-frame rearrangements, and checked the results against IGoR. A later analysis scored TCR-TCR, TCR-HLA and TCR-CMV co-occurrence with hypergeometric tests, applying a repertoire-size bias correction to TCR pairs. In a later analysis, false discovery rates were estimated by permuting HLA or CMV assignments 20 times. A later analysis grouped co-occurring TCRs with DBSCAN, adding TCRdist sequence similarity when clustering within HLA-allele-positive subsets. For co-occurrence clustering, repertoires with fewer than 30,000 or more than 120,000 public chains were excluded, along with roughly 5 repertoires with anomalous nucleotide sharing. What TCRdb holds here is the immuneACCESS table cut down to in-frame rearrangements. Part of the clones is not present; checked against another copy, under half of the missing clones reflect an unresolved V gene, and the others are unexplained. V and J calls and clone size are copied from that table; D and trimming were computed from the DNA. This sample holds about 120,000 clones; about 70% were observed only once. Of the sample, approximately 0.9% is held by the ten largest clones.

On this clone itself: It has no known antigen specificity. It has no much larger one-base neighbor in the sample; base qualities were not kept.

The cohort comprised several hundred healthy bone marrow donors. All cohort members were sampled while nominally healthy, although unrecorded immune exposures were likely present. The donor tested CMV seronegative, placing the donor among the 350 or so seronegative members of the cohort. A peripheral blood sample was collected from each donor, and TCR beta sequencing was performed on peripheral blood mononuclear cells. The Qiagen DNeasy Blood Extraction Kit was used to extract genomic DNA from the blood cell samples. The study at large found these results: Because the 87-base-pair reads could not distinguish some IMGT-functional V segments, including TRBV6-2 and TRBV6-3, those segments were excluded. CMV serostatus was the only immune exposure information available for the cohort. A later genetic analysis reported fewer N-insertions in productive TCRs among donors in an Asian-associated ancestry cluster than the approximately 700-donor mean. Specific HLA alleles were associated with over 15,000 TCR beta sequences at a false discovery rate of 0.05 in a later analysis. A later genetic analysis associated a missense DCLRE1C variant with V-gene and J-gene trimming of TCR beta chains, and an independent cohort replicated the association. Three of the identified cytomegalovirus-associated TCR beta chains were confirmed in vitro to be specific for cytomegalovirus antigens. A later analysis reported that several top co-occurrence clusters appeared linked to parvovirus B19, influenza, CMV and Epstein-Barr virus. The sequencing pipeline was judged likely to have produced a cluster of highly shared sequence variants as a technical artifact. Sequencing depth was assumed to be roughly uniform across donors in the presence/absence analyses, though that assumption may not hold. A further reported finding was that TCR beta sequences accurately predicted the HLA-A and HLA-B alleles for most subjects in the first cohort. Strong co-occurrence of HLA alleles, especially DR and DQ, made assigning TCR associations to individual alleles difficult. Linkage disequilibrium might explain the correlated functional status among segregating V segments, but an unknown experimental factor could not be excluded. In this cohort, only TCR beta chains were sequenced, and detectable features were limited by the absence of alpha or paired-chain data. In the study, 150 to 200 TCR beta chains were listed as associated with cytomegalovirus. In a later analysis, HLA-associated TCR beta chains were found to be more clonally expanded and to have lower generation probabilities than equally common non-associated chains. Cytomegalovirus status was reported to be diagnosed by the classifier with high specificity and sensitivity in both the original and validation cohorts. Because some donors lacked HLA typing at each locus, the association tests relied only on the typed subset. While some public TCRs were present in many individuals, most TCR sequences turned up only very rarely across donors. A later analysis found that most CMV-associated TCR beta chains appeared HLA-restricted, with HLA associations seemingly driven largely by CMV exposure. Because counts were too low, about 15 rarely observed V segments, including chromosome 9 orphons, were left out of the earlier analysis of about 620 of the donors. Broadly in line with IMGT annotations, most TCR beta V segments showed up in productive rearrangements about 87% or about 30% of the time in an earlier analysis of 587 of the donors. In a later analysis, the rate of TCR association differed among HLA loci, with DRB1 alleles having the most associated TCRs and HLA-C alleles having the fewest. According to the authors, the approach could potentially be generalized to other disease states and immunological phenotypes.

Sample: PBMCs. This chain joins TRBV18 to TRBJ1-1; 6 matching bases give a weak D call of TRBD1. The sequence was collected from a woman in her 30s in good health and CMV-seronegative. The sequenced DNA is TGTGCCAGCTCCCCGACAGGTCCCTCCGGGAACACTGAAGCTTTCTTT. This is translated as CASSPTGPSGNTEAFF.